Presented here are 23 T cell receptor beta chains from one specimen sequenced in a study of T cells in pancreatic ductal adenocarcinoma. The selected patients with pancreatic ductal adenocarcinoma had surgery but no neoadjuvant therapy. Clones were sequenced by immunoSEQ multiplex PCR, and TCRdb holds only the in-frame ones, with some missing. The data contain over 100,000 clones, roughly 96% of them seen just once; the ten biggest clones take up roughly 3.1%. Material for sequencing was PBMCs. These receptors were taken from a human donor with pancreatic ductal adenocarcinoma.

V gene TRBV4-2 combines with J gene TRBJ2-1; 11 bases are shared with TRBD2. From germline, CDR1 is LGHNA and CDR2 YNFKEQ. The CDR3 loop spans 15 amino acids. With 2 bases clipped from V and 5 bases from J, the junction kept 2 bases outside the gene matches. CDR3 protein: CASSQIAGGNNEQFF. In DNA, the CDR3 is TGTGCCAGCAGCCAAATAGCGGGAGGGAACAATGAGCAGTTCTTC.

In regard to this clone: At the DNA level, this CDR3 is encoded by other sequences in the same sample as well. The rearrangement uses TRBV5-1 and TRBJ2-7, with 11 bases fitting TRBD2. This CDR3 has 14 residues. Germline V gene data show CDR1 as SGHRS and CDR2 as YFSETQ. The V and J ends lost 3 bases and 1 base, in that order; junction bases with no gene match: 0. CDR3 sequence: CASSWTSGSYEQYF. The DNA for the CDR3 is TGCGCCAGCAGCTGGACTAGCGGGTCCTACGAGCAGTACTTC.

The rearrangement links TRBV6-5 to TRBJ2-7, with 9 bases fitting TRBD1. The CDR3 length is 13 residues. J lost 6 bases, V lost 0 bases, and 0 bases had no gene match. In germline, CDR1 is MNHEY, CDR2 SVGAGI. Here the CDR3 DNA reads TGTGCCAGCAGTTACTCGACAGGGGGCGAGCAGTACTTC. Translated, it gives CASSYSTGGEQYF.

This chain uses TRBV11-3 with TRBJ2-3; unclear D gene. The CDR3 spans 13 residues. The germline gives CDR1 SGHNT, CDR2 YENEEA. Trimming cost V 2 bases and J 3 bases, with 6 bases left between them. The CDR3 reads CASSLQRTDTQYF. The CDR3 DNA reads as TGTGCCAGCAGCTTACAACGGACAGATACGCAGTATTTT.

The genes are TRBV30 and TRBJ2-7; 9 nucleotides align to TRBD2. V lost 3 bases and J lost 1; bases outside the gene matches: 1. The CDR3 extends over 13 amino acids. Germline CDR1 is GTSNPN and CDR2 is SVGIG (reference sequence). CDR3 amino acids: CAWRLAGSYEQYF. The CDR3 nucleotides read TGTGCCTGGAGGCTAGCGGGGTCCTACGAGCAGTACTTC.

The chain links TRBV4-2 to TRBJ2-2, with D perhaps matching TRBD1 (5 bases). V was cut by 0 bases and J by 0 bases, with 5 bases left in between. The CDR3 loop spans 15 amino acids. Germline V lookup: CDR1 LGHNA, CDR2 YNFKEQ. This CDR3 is CASSQETANTGELFF. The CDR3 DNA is TGTGCCAGCAGCCAAGAGACAGCGAACACCGGGGAGCTGTTTTTT.

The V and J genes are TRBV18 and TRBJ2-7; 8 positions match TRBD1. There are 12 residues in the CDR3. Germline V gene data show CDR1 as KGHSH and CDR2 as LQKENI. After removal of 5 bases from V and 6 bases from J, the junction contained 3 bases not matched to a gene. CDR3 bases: TGTGCCAGCTCAACCGGACAGGGCGAGCAGTACTTC. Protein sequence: CASSTGQGEQYF.

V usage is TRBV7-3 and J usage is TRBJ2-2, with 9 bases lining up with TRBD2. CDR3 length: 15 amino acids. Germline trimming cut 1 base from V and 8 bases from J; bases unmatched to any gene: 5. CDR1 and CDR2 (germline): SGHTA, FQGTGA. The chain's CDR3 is CASSLRREGPGELFF. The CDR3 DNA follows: TGTGCCAGCAGCTTAAGGCGGGAGGGCCCAGGGGAGCTGTTTTTT.

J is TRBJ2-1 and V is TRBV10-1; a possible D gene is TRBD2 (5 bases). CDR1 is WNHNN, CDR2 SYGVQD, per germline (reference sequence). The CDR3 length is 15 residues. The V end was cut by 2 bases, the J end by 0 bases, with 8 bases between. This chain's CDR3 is CASSEVGSSYNEQFF. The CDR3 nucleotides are TGCGCCAGCAGTGAGGTAGGGAGCTCCTACAATGAGCAGTTCTTC.

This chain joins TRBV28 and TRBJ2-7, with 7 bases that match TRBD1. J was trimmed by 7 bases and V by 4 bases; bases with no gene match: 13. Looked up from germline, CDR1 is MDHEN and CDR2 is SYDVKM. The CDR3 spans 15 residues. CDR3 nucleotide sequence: TGTGCCAGCAGTTCGCACCCGGACAGGTCCGGGGAGCAGTACTTC. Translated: CASSSHPDRSGEQYF.

CDR3 DNA: TGTGCCAGCAGTACCCCGGACAGGGTCACAGATACGCAGTATTTT. It specifies CASSTPDRVTDTQYF. The rearrangement uses TRBV28 and TRBJ2-3; 8 bases match TRBD1. Germline V gene sequence: CDR1 MDHEN, CDR2 SYDVKM. The CDR3 is 15 residues long. After removal of 5 bases from V and 2 bases from J, the junction contained 6 bases not matched to a gene.

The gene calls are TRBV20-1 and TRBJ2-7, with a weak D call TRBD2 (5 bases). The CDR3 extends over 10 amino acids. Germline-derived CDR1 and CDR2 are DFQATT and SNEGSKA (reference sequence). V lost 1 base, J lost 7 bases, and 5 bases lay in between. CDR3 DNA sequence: TGCAGTGCTAGAGGGACTGAGCAGTACTTC. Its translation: CSARGTEQYF.

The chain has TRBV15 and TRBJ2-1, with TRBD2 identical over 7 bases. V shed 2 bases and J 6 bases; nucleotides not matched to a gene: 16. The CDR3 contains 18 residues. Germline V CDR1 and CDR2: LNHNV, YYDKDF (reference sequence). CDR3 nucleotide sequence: TGTGCCACCAGCAGATGGTCCGTAGAGGGAGGGCCCGGCAATGAGCAGTTCTTC. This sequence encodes CATSRWSVEGGPGNEQFF.

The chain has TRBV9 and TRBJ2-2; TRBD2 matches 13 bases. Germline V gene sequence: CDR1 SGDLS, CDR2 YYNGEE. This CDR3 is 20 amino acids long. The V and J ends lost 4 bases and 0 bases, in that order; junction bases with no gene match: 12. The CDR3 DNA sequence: TGTGCCAGCAGCATCTCCAGGACTAGCGGGAGAGGTGCGAACACCGGGGAGCTGTTTTTT. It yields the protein CASSISRTSGRGANTGELFF.

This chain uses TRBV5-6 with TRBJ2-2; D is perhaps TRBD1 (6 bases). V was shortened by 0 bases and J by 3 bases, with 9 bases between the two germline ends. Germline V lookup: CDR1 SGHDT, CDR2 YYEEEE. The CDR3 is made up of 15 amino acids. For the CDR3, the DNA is TGTGCCAGCAGCTTGGGACAGGCGGACACCGGGGAGCTGTTTTTT. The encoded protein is CASSLGQADTGELFF.

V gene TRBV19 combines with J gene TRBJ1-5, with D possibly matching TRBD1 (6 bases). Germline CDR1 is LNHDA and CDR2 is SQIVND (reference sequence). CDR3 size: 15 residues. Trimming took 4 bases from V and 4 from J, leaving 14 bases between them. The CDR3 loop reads CASSTLSGANQPQHF. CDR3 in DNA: TGTGCCAGTAGTACTTTGTCAGGGGCTAATCAGCCCCAGCATTTT.

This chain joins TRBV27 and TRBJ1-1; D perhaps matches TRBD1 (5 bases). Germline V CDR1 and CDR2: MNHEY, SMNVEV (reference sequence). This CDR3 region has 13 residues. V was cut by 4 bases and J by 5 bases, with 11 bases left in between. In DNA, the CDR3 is TGTGCCAGCAGTTGGGGGGGTGGGACTGAAGCTTTCTTT. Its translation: CASSWGGGTEAFF.

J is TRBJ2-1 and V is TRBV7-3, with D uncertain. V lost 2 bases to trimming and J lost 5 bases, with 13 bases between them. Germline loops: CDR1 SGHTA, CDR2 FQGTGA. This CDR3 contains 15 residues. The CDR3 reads CASSLSAGSHNEQFF. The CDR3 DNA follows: TGTGCCAGCAGCTTATCAGCCGGGTCTCACAATGAGCAGTTCTTC. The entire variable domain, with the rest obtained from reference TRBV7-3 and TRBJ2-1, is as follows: GAGVSQTPSNKVTEKGKYVELRCDPISGHTALYWYRQSLGQGPEFLIYFQGTGAADDSGLPNDRFFAVRPEGSVSTLKIQRTERGDSAVYLCASSLSAGSHNEQFFGPGTRLTVL.

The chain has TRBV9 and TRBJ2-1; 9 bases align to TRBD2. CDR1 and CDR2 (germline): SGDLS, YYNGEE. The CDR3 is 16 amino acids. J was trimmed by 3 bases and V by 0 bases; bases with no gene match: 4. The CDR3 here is CASSVAGREGYNEQFF. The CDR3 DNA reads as TGTGCCAGCAGCGTAGCTGGGCGGGAGGGCTACAATGAGCAGTTCTTC.

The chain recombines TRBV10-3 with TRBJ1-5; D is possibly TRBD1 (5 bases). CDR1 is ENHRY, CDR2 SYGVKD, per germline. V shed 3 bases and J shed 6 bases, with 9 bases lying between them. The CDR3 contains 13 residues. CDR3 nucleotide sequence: TGTGCCATCAGTGAAGGGGCGAGTCAGCCCCAGCATTTT. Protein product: CAISEGASQPQHF.

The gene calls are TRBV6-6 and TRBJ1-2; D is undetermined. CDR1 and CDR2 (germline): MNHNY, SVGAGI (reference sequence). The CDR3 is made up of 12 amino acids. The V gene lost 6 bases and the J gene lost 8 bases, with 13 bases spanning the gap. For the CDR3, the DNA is TGTGCCAGCAGATTCGAGGCCTTGGGCTACACCTTC. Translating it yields CASRFEALGYTF.

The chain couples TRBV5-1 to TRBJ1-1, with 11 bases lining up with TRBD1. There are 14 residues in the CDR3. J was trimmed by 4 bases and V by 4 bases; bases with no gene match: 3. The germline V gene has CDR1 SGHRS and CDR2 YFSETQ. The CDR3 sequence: CASSGGTGGTEAFF. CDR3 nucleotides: TGCGCCAGCAGCGGGGGGACAGGGGGCACTGAAGCTTTCTTT.

The CDR3 reads CASSPQGGAGGEQYF. As DNA, the CDR3 is TGTGCCAGCTCACCACAGGGAGGGGCCGGGGGCGAGCAGTACTTC. The chain uses TRBV18 and TRBJ2-7; 7 bases line up with TRBD2. This CDR3 has 15 residues. CDR1 and CDR2 (germline): KGHSH, LQKENI. Unmatched junction bases numbered 9, after V lost 1 base and J lost 6 bases.